This T cell receptor (beta chain) was found in a study of shared clonotypes between healthy human individuals. Samples underwent the assay at deep level. Once extracted for a subset, genomic DNA was divided evenly among several immunoSEQ plates. In the original analysis: From ImmunoSEQ came sequences covering only the junction and carrying no quality scores, so filtering differed. Measured with immunoSEQ multiplex PCR; TCRdb has only the in-frame clones, and not every one. That table furnishes V, J and clone size, whereas the DNA furnished D and trimming. The sample consists of approximately 500,000 clones, roughly 79% of them appearing once. The ends were cut back, 1 base at V and 4 bases at J, with 13 bases in the middle. Germline CDR1 reads MGHRA; CDR2 reads YSYEKL. The CDR3 has 15 amino acids.

This chain uses TRBV4-1 with TRBJ1-2, with a possible D match to TRBD1 (5 bases). The source is a woman in her 40s in good health. Some clones in this sample may be carry-over from other donors' samples. The sample taken for sequencing was PBMCs. Here the CDR3 DNA reads TGCGCCAGCAGCCAAGGGTGGGAGGGGTCCTATGGCTACACCTTC. This codes for CASSQGWEGSYGYTF.